The 20 T cell receptor beta chains given below trace back to one sample, sequenced in a study of sequential checkpoint blockade in melanoma. Method: immunoSEQ multiplex PCR; TCRdb's copy keeps in-frame clones and lacks some. The sample has 20,000 to 25,000 clones; nearly 70% are singletons. The sample's treatment: randomized to nivolumab then ipilimumab (arm A) or the reverse (arm B). The starting material was CD8+ T cells sorted from blood (inferred from file names), obtained from a patient given nivolumab and ipilimumab in sequence. The receptors derive from a human donor with melanoma.

This clone was seen a handful of times. The chain links TRBV27 to TRBJ1-5; D uncertain. The V gene lost 8 bases and the J gene lost 0 bases, with 11 bases spanning the gap. Germline V gives CDR1 MNHEY, CDR2 SMNVEV (reference sequence). The CDR3 has 14 amino acids. The CDR3 sequence: CASSSRDSNQPQHF. The CDR3 bases are TGTGCCAGCTCTTCGCGGGATAGCAATCAGCCCCAGCATTTT.

The chain joins TRBV7-2 to TRBJ1-5; 7 bases align to TRBD1. The junction had 13 bases not matched to a gene; V was cut back by 5 bases and J by 6 bases. Germline-derived CDR1 and CDR2 are SGHTA and FQGNSA. The CDR3 loop spans 16 amino acids. CDR3 sequence reads: CASSPGRQGVGQPQHF. Written as DNA, the CDR3 is TGTGCCAGCAGCCCGGGACGCCAGGGGGTAGGTCAGCCCCAGCATTTT. Full variable domain (remainder filled in from reference TRBV7-2 and TRBJ1-5): GAGVSQSPSNKVTEKGKDVELRCDPISGHTALYWYRQSLGQGLEFLIYFQGNSAPDKSGLPSDRFSAERTGGSVSTLTIQRTQQEDSAVYLCASSPGRQGVGQPQHFGDGTRLSIL.

The V and J genes are TRBV6-5 and TRBJ2-3; the match to TRBD1 covers 9 bases. V shed 11 bases and J 5 bases; nucleotides not matched to a gene: 8. Germline loops: CDR1 MNHEY, CDR2 SVGAGI. The CDR3 is 13 amino acids. DNA for the CDR3: TGTGCCGGCTCGGAGGACAGGGGAGATACGCAGTATTTT. Translation: CAGSEDRGDTQYF.

The chain has TRBV29-1 and TRBJ2-1; the D gene is possibly TRBD2 (5 bases). From germline, CDR1 is SQVTM and CDR2 ANQGSEA. V lost 2 bases, J lost 7 bases, and 18 bases lay in between. The CDR3 length is 15 residues. CDR3 sequence: CSVEKERAGRNEQFF. For the CDR3, the DNA is TGCAGCGTTGAAAAGGAGAGGGCAGGTAGGAATGAGCAGTTCTTC.

This clone ranks as medium-sized. The J gene is TRBJ1-2, the V gene TRBV27; 7 nucleotides agree with TRBD1. This CDR3 is 13 amino acids long. With 5 bases clipped from V and 9 bases from J, the junction kept 9 bases outside the gene matches. Germline-derived CDR1 and CDR2 are MNHEY and SMNVEV (reference sequence). The CDR3 is CASSPQQTGSYTF. The CDR3 coding sequence is TGTGCCAGCAGTCCTCAACAGACAGGGAGCTACACCTTC.

This clone was seen a handful of times. The V gene is TRBV29-1, the J gene TRBJ2-3, with 8 bases that match TRBD2. The CDR3 runs 13 residues. Germline trimming cut 5 bases from V and 4 bases from J; bases unmatched to any gene: 5. Per germline, CDR1 SQVTM and CDR2 ANQGSEA. In DNA, the CDR3 is TGCAGCGTTAGCCGGGGGGGGCCAGATACGCAGTATTTT. This codes for CSVSRGGPDTQYF.

This clone appeared a single time. V usage is TRBV6-4 and J usage is TRBJ2-1; 10 bases match TRBD2. This CDR3 has 15 amino acids. Per germline, CDR1 MRHNA and CDR2 SNTAGT. The ends lost 3 bases at V and 5 bases at J; junction bases unmatched: 4. CDR3 region: CASSEASGGHNEQFF. The CDR3 nucleotides are TGTGCCAGCAGTGAAGCTAGCGGGGGACACAATGAGCAGTTCTTC.

This clone was detected only once. This sequence joins TRBV19 and TRBJ1-1; D is uncertain. Deletions cut 8 bases from V and 3 bases from J, with 16 bases between. This CDR3 comprises 14 residues. From germline, CDR1 is LNHDA and CDR2 SQIVND (reference sequence). As DNA, the CDR3 is TGTGCCAGTTGGGCAGGTTATAGTTACACTGAAGCTTTCTTT. Its translation: CASWAGYSYTEAFF.

The chain carries TRBV5-1 and TRBJ2-6, with TRBD1 identical over 9 bases. Germline CDR1 reads SGHRS; CDR2 reads YFSETQ. The CDR3 consists of 19 residues. After removal of 0 bases from V and 0 bases from J, the junction contained 7 bases not matched to a gene. This chain's CDR3 is CASSLVSGTGFSGANVLTF. In nucleotides, the CDR3 is TGCGCCAGCAGCTTGGTATCCGGGACAGGGTTCTCTGGGGCCAACGTCCTGACTTTC.

The rearrangement uses TRBV7-3 and TRBJ1-6, with D perhaps matching TRBD1 (6 bases). Trimming removed 5 bases at V and 4 bases at J, with 9 bases between. Germline CDR1 and CDR2: SGHTA and FQGTGA. This CDR3 spans 14 amino acids. CDR3 bases: TGTGCCAGCAGCCCCACAGGGTATAATTCACCCCTCCACTTT. This codes for CASSPTGYNSPLHF.

The chain has TRBV27 and TRBJ1-1; TRBD1 matches at 10 bases. V lost 8 bases, J lost 5 bases, and 2 bases stayed unmatched. CDR1 MNHEY and CDR2 SMNVEV come from the germline V gene (reference sequence). CDR3 length equals 12 residues. As DNA, the CDR3 is TGTGCCAGCCGGGACAGGGGTACTGAAGCTTTCTTT. It encodes CASRDRGTEAFF.

The chain recombines TRBV5-4 with TRBJ1-2; TRBD1 matches 10 bases. The CDR3 consists of 14 residues. Germline lookup yields CDR1 SGHNT and CDR2 YYREEE (reference sequence). V gave up 4 bases and J gave up 7 bases; unmatched junction bases: 7. The CDR3 spells CASSLLGQGVGYTF. CDR3 coding DNA: TGTGCCAGCAGCCTGCTAGGACAGGGGGTTGGCTACACCTTC.

The chain uses TRBV7-6 and TRBJ1-1; maybe TRBD1 (6 bases). The CDR3 consists of 15 residues. V was clipped by 7 bases and J by 4 bases, with 19 bases between them. Germline V gives CDR1 SGHVS, CDR2 FNYEAQ. CDR3 nucleotide sequence: TGTGCCAGCACCCCCGGGGGGGGCGGGGGCACTGAAGCTTTCTTT. It codes for CASTPGGGGGTEAFF.

The chain links TRBV6-5 to TRBJ2-2; D is unresolved. Deletions cut 8 bases from V and 5 bases from J, with 12 bases between. From germline, CDR1 is MNHEY and CDR2 SVGAGI. This CDR3 is 13 amino acids long. DNA for the CDR3: TGTGCCAGCTCCCGAACCGCGACCGGGGAGCTGTTTTTT. Its translation: CASSRTATGELFF.

This chain uses TRBV6-4 with TRBJ2-5; possible D gene TRBD2, 6 bases. The CDR3 runs 16 residues. The V and J ends lost 7 bases and 5 bases respectively, with 23 bases between them. In germline, CDR1 is MRHNA, CDR2 SNTAGT. Here the CDR3 reads CASISGGEEVWETQYF. The CDR3 nucleotides are TGTGCCAGCATCAGTGGAGGGGAAGAGGTTTGGGAGACCCAGTACTTC.

V is TRBV11-2 and J is TRBJ2-5; 9 nucleotides align to TRBD2. J lost 5 bases, V lost 5 bases, and 9 bases had no gene match. CDR3 length: 15 amino acids. Germline-derived CDR1 and CDR2 are SGHAT and FQNNGV. CDR3 nucleotide sequence: TGTGCCAGCAGCCCAGGCGGGGGGGCCGGGGAGACCCAGTACTTC. It encodes CASSPGGGAGETQYF. The full variable domain, completed using reference TRBV11-2 and TRBJ2-5, is EAGVAQSPRYKIIEKRQSVAFWCNPISGHATLYWYQQILGQGPKLLIQFQNNGVVDDSQLPKDRFSAERLKGVDSTLKIQPAKLEDSAVYLCASSPGGGAGETQYFGPGTRLLVL.

The J gene is TRBJ2-4, the V gene TRBV9; TRBD2 matches 8 bases. The junction had 8 bases not matched to a gene; V was cut back by 3 bases and J by 6 bases. CDR3 size: 15 residues. The germline CDR1 and CDR2 sequences are SGDLS and YYNGEE. Written as DNA, the CDR3 is TGTGCCAGCAGCGCCGGACTAGCTAACATAAACATTCAGTACTTC. Amino acids: CASSAGLANINIQYF.

The rearrangement uses TRBV7-8 and TRBJ2-7; 8 bases agree with TRBD2. This CDR3 is 15 amino acids long. Germline lookup yields CDR1 SGHVS and CDR2 FQNEAQ. The J segment lost 6 bases and the V segment lost 5 bases, leaving 12 bases of the junction unmatched. CDR3 in DNA: TGTGCCAGCAGCCCTCTAGGTAGCGGGGCTTGCGAGCAGTACTTC. This sequence encodes CASSPLGSGACEQYF.

The chain couples TRBV4-2 to TRBJ2-3; no firm D call. Looked up from germline, CDR1 is LGHNA and CDR2 is YNFKEQ. This CDR3 has 17 amino acids. V was clipped by 1 base and J by 3 bases, with 17 bases between them. The CDR3 bases are TGTGCCAGCAGCCAAGGGAGTATAATCCCCTCGACAGATACGCAGTATTTT. Translating it yields CASSQGSIIPSTDTQYF.

This chain uses TRBV27 with TRBJ1-5; 7 nucleotides line up with TRBD1. J was trimmed by 0 bases and V by 10 bases; bases with no gene match: 3. CDR3 length equals 13 residues. Germline V lookup: CDR1 MNHEY, CDR2 SMNVEV (reference sequence). CDR3 sequence: CATGGYSNQPQHF. The CDR3 region has the DNA TGTGCCACAGGGGGGTATAGCAATCAGCCCCAGCATTTT.